The present T cell receptor (beta chain) was sequenced within a study of early T cells in non-severe SARS-CoV-2 infection. Study details: The study sequenced bulk RNA from unsorted whole blood, with chains unpaired. Findings and caveats of the study: Anti-spike CD8 responses were favored in VDJdb matching, and private and CD4 specificities were missed.

Unique molecular identifiers were attached to individual cDNA molecules. In TCRdb, the 5' RACE reads were re-called with MiXCR into one record per CDR3 protein. The sample records 97,000 or so distinct CDR3 sequences, 9.5% to 11% being singletons. In this sample, this clonotype turned up many times. Its antigen is not known. This receptor was identified in an adult who was a healthcare worker with PCR-confirmed SARS-CoV-2 infection or an uninfected control (not recorded which). The sample here was whole blood, taken at baseline.

The CDR3 sequence: CASSMGAYVHNEQFF. The CDR3 DNA reads TGTGCCAGCAGCATGGGGGCATATGTACACAATGAGCAGTTCTTC. The chain uses TRBV5-6 and TRBJ2-1, with D perhaps TRBD1 (6 bases). Looked up from germline, CDR1 is SGHDT and CDR2 is YYEEEE. Trimming took off 4 bases at V and 5 bases at J, with 16 bases between the two ends. The CDR3 sequence is 15 residues long.